A selection of T cell receptor beta chains follows, all from one sample in a study of post-analysis software for immune sequencing data. TCRdb re-derived calls from the PCR reads in MiXCR, one entry per CDR3 protein. The sample carries around 190,000 distinct CDR3 sequences, 25% to 30% recorded once. The specimen sequenced was blood. These TCRs come from a girl aged 2-17 years with multiple sclerosis. Both conserved end residues are part of each CDR3. The D gene is left open where the match is weak. Size is stated for part of the rows, as once, few or many counts, or as a class when the clone is expanded.

abundance | j_gene | v_gene | d_gene | CDR3nt | CDR3aa
few | TRBJ1-5 | TRBV20-1 | . | TGCAGTGCTATCCTTGACGGCACTCAGCCCCAGCATTTT | CSAILDGTQPQHF
many | TRBJ2-5 | TRBV10-3 | . | TGTGCCATCGGGGGCACAAACCAAGAGACCCAGTACTTC | CAIGGTNQETQYF
few | TRBJ1-1 | TRBV12-3/TRBV12-4 | . | TGTGCCAGCAGTTTAGAAGGCAGGGCGCCTTTCTTT | CASSLEGRAPFF
many | TRBJ2-1 | TRBV12-3/TRBV12-4 | TRBD1 | TGTGCCAGCAGACCGACAGGGGCGGATGAGCAGTTCTTC | CASRPTGADEQFF
few | TRBJ1-4 | TRBV5-1 | TRBD1 | TGCGCCAGCAGCCGACAGGGGGGGGATGAAAAACTGTTTTTT | CASSRQGGDEKLFF
. | TRBJ2-1 | TRBV4-1 | . | TGCGCCAGCAGCCAAAACATTGGTCAGCAGTTCTTC | CASSQNIGQQFF
. | TRBJ2-1 | TRBV20-1 | . | TGCAGTGCTAAGAGAAGCAATGAGCAGTTCTTC | CSAKRSNEQFF
few | TRBJ2-7 | TRBV27 | . | TGTGCCAGCTGGGCTGGGGGACAAAGAAATGGCGAGCAGTACTTC | CASWAGGQRNGEQYF
many | TRBJ2-7 | TRBV20-1 | . | TGCAGTGCTAGAGGCTTCGGGGAACGGGACTACGAGCAGTACTTC | CSARGFGERDYEQYF
few | TRBJ1-1 | TRBV5-1 | TRBD1 | TGCGCCAGCAGCGCGGGGGGACAGGGGAACACTGAAGCTTTCTTT | CASSAGGQGNTEAFF
few | TRBJ1-1 | TRBV7-2 | TRBD1 | TGTGCCAGCAGCGAAACCGGGACAGCGAACACTGAAGCTTTCTTT | CASSETGTANTEAFF
many | TRBJ1-4 | TRBV7-2 | . | TGTGCCAGCAGGCTACCGGGGCCTTACGAAAAACTGTTTTTT | CASRLPGPYEKLFF
. | TRBJ2-5 | TRBV7-9 | . | TGTACCAGCAGCTTAGAGCGGGAAGAGACCCAGTACTTC | CTSSLEREETQYF
. | TRBJ2-5 | TRBV28 | . | TGTGCCAGCGGATTCCCAAAGGGGACCCAGTACTTC | CASGFPKGTQYF
many | TRBJ1-2 | TRBV10-3 | . | TGTGCCATCAGTCCTGGTGTGGATTATGGCTACACCTTC | CAISPGVDYGYTF
few | TRBJ1-1 | TRBV28 | . | TGTGCCAGCAGTTTGGAAGGGACCCGCCCTGACGCTTTCTTT | CASSLEGTRPDAFF
. | TRBJ2-1 | TRBV7-9 | TRBD2 | TGTGCCAGCAGCACCAGGACTAGCGGGGTCTACAATGAGCAGTTCTTC | CASSTRTSGVYNEQFF
. | TRBJ2-1 | TRBV5-1 | TRBD2 | TGCGCCAGCAGCTGGGGACTAGCGGGAGGGCCCGATGAGCAGTTCTTC | CASSWGLAGGPDEQFF
. | TRBJ1-5 | TRBV7-2 | . | TGTGCCAGCAGCTTAGCCAGGGGTCAGCCCCAGCATTTT | CASSLARGQPQHF
. | TRBJ1-5 | TRBV6-2/TRBV6-3 | . | TGTGCCAGCAGTTATGTCCGGGGTGAGGGCAGTAGCAATCAGCCCCAGCATTTT | CASSYVRGEGSSNQPQHF
many | TRBJ2-7 | TRBV5-1 | TRBD2 | TGCGCCAGCAGCTCCCGGGAGGGTAGCGAGCAGTACTTC | CASSSREGSEQYF
. | TRBJ2-3 | TRBV20-1 | TRBD2 | TGCAGTGCTAGTAAGCGGGGGGCGAGCACAGATACGCAGTATTTT | CSASKRGASTDTQYF
many | TRBJ2-7 | TRBV7-3 | . | TGTGCCAGCAGCTTCAGCGCAGGGAGCTCCTACGAGCAGTACTTC | CASSFSAGSSYEQYF
few | TRBJ1-4 | TRBV12-3/TRBV12-4 | . | TGTGCCAGCAGTTTAGTCCAGGAGAACCCAACTAATGAAAAACTGTTTTTT | CASSLVQENPTNEKLFF
many | TRBJ2-3 | TRBV5-5 | . | TGTGCCAGCAGCTTGAGCGGATCGAGGGGAGATACGCAGTATTTT | CASSLSGSRGDTQYF
few | TRBJ1-2 | TRBV24-1 | . | TGTGCCACCAGTGAACCGCCCCCGAACGAGGGCTACACCTTC | CATSEPPPNEGYTF
. | TRBJ1-2 | TRBV5-5 | TRBD1 | TGTGCCAGCAACTCCGGGACAGGCATCAATGGCTACACCTTC | CASNSGTGINGYTF
many | TRBJ2-7 | TRBV12-5 | . | TGTGCTAGTGGTTTGGGACAGCCCTACGAGCAGTACTTC | CASGLGQPYEQYF
many | TRBJ2-1 | TRBV11-2 | . | TGTGCCAGCAGCCTCTTAGTCCAGGGTCTCGGCAATGAGCAGTTCTTC | CASSLLVQGLGNEQFF
many | TRBJ2-7 | TRBV20-1 | . | TGCAGTGCTAGGGAGTGGTCCAGCGAGCAGTACTTC | CSAREWSSEQYF
many | TRBJ1-6 | TRBV12-3/TRBV12-4 | TRBD1 | TGTGCCAGCAGCAGGGGGCTAGGATCACCCCTCCACTTT | CASSRGLGSPLHF
many | TRBJ2-7 | TRBV6-2/TRBV6-3 | . | TGTGCCAGCAGTCCCGACGTCTCCACCGCCTACGAGCAGTACTTC | CASSPDVSTAYEQYF
. | TRBJ1-2 | TRBV11-2 | TRBD1 | TGTGCCAGCAGCTTAACCGGACAGGGAGGGTATGGCTACACCTTC | CASSLTGQGGYGYTF
many | TRBJ2-7 | TRBV28 | TRBD1 | TGTGCCAGCAGACTACAGGGGGCTGGCGAGCAGTACTTC | CASRLQGAGEQYF
. | TRBJ1-2 | TRBV29-1 | . | TGCAGCGTTGTTGGGGATGGGAGTGGCTACACCTTC | CSVVGDGSGYTF
. | TRBJ1-4 | TRBV3-1 | . | TGTGCCAGCAGCCAAGATGTCGGGGGCGCGAGTGAAAAACTGTTTTTT | CASSQDVGGASEKLFF
few | TRBJ2-7 | TRBV5-1 | . | TGCGCCAGCAGCTCCTCCCGGGACTACGAGCAGTACTTC | CASSSSRDYEQYF
. | TRBJ1-2 | TRBV3-1 | . | TGTGCCAGCAGCCCCCTCGGGAAGAACTATGGCTACACCTTC | CASSPLGKNYGYTF
. | TRBJ2-5 | TRBV7-2 | . | TGTGCCAGCAGCTTAGAAGTACGGGAGACCCAGTACTTC | CASSLEVRETQYF
few | TRBJ1-2 | TRBV3-1 | . | TGTGCCAGCAGTCACGGGTCTAAGGGCCGCGGCTACACCTTC | CASSHGSKGRGYTF
few | TRBJ2-7 | TRBV30 | . | TGTGCCTGGAGAGTGGGAGGGGGTCTCGAGCAGTACTTC | CAWRVGGGLEQYF
few | TRBJ1-6 | TRBV15 | . | TGTGCCACCAGCAGAGCGGGTAGGGCAGCCGTTTCACCCCTCCACTTT | CATSRAGRAAVSPLHF
many | TRBJ2-6 | TRBV7-2 | TRBD2 | TGTGCCAGCAGCTTAGGAGGACTAGCGGGAGGAATTGGGGCCAACGTCCTGACTTTC | CASSLGGLAGGIGANVLTF
. | TRBJ2-7 | TRBV6-2/TRBV6-3 | . | TGTGCCAGCAGTTCCACGGGTTTCTACGAGCAGTACTTC | CASSSTGFYEQYF
many | TRBJ1-1 | TRBV12-3/TRBV12-4 | . | TGTGCCAGCAGTCACGACACAGGTCATCTCACTGAAGCTTTCTTT | CASSHDTGHLTEAFF
many | TRBJ2-7 | TRBV5-1 | . | TGCGCCAGCAGCTTGGTAGTCTCCCCCTACGAGCAGTACTTC | CASSLVVSPYEQYF
many | TRBJ2-3 | TRBV12-3/TRBV12-4 | . | TGTGCCAGCACTTCTTGGGCCCAGGCTAGCACAGATACGCAGTATTTT | CASTSWAQASTDTQYF
many | TRBJ2-6 | TRBV7-9 | TRBD1 | TGTGCCAGCAGCTTAGGGGACAGGGAGGCCAACGTCCTGACTTTC | CASSLGDREANVLTF
. | TRBJ2-1 | TRBV7-9 | TRBD1 | TGTGCCAGCAGCCCTAGGACAGGGTCCCCTAATGAGCAGTTCTTC | CASSPRTGSPNEQFF
few | TRBJ2-5 | TRBV7-8 | TRBD1 | TGTGCCAGCAGCTTAAGGGAGACAGGGGAAGAGACCCAGTACTTC | CASSLRETGEETQYF